This T cell receptor (beta chain) originates from a study of T cell responses to AZD1222 COVID-19 vaccine. This CDR3 spans 14 amino acids. The V gene end was trimmed by 3 bases and the J gene end by 8 bases; junction bases not matched to a gene: 9. CDR1 and CDR2 from the germline V gene are DFQATT and SNEGSKA (reference sequence). Repertoires were generated with immunoSEQ multiplex PCR, while TCRdb's copy carries only in-frame clones and drops some. The sample has about 76,000 clones, more than 70% seen once. The sequence came from an adult in good health. The rearrangement uses TRBV20-1 and TRBJ1-4, with TRBD1 matching over 7 bases. The sample here was peripheral blood, taken on day 0 of AZD1222 vaccination. The CDR3 here is CSASVTGLGEKLFF. The CDR3 coding sequence is TGCAGTGCTAGTGTGACAGGGCTTGGCGAAAAACTGTTTTTT.